The rows below give T cell receptor beta chains drawn from one sample of a study of OX40 agonist ivuxolimab in advanced cancers. Assay used: immunoSEQ multiplex PCR; TCRdb lists only in-frame clones, some missing. The profile covers approximately 31,000 clones, with 87% appearing a single time and 25% taken by the ten largest. The sequencing used CD4+ or CD8+ T cells sorted from blood, collected in a trial of the OX40 agonist ivuxolimab. The receptors originated from an adult with an advanced solid tumor such as melanoma, head and neck, liver or kidney cancer. CDR3s include the opening cysteine and the closing phenylalanine or tryptophan.

length	J	V	CDR3
15	TRBJ2-1	TRBV7-5	CASSRLPGLLNEQFF
15	TRBJ2-5	TRBV5-1	CASSNPTGTQETQYF
14	TRBJ2-5	TRBV5-1	CASTPRTGEETQYF
13	TRBJ2-7	TRBV29-1	CSVPGPGHYEQYF
14	TRBJ1-5	TRBV5-4	CASSRQGLDQPQHF
16	TRBJ1-3	TRBV11-2	CASSFQGPHSGNTIYF
12	TRBJ2-5	TRBV5-6	CASSFDMETQYF
14	TRBJ2-2	TRBV19	CASNQSPTTGELFF
17	TRBJ2-1	TRBV5-1	CASSLGLAGGPDNEQFF
14	TRBJ2-5	TRBV5-1	CASSLEAGVETQYF
16	TRBJ2-2	TRBV13	CASSSSGRAGTGELFF
14	TRBJ1-1	TRBV6-4	CAGPYTCHYTEAFF
16	TRBJ2-3	TRBV10-3	CAINLRETSGTDTQYF
15	TRBJ1-4	TRBV6-1	CASSEGQGRDEKLFF
14	TRBJ1-2	TRBV5-1	CASSLSPGNYGYTF
14	TRBJ2-7	TRBV6-1	CASRAATGIDEQYF
15	NA	TRBV13	CASSLAPGVGYEQYF
11	NA	TRBV11-3	CASSKGAEQYF
15	TRBJ2-1	TRBV11-3	CASSSGQRTYNEQFF
14	TRBJ1-5	TRBV10-3	CAISESPDNQPQHF
14	TRBJ1-1	TRBV6-5	CASTPDRGNTEAFF
17	TRBJ2-6	TRBV5-1	CASSKMGQLSGANVLTF